The T cell receptor (beta chain) under discussion was sequenced for a study of T cell repertoires in cytomegalovirus infection (dated by TCRdb to 2018 to 2020). In the study overall: Peptide stimulations targeted recently identified HLA-C-restricted CMV epitopes, whose presentation resists viral immunomodulation, together with well-studied HLA-B-restricted epitopes. The HLA type of each donor mattered for the analysis, because public TCR beta signatures pointed to carriage of CMV infection along with the matching HLA type.

As concerns this clonotype: There is no known antigen for this receptor. No quality values exist for individual bases; no much larger clone is one base distant.

General findings and caveats noted by the study authors: Cumulative frequency of public TCR beta family members discriminated carriers of CMV infection plus the relevant HLA type in this cohort and an independent roughly 340-donor cohort. The ex vivo response was dominated by HLA-C-restricted CMV-specific TCR beta clonotypes, which also provided the single most frequent clonotype in two of eight donors.

Including cysteine and phenylalanine, the CDR3 has 17 amino acids. The retained sequence is limited to the CDR3, 51 bases, with the frame set at the first base. V lost 5 bases and J lost 4 bases; the stretch between them is 23 bases long. CDR1 and CDR2 are read off the germline V gene (reference sequence) as SEHNR and FQNEAQ. Reading the label with the study, this specimen's treatment or condition is: in vitro stimulation with specific CMV peptide epitopes to enrich CMV-specific T cells. Sequencing was carried out with an Illumina HiSeq 1500. TCRdb trimmed public reads at Q25 via fastp, called clones via MiXCR and kept in-frame beta chains. Under each unique CDR3 protein, matching rows form one entry showing the most common genes and DNA. The sample profile shows 350,000 to 400,000 distinct CDR3 sequences; roughly 34% of them were found once. Roughly 13% of the sample goes to the ten largest clones.

Recombination linked TRBV7-9 to TRBJ2-5; the D element might be TRBD1 or TRBD2, as each aligns at 5 bases. The source of this sequence is a human donor in good health (CMV status not recorded). Some clones in this sample may be carry-over from other donors' samples. Here the sequenced sample was cultured PBMCs, taken from culture after CMV antigen stimulation. The DNA is TGTGCCAGCAGCACGGATCGGATCCCTCTGAGGGGAGAGACCCAGTACTTC. This gives the protein CASSTDRIPLRGETQYF.